These 10 T cell receptor beta chains share one sample of origin, sequenced in a study of shared clonotypes between healthy human individuals (dated by TCRdb to between 2020 and 2021). Library generation was performed with the immunoSEQ multiplex PCR assay. The immuneACCESS repertoire file appears here via TCRdb, limited to in-frame rearrangements. These files lack a portion of the clones; in checked studies, under half of the deficit traces to unresolved V genes, and the cause of the others is not known. The sample includes about 560,000 clones, with roughly 79% observed a single time. The ten biggest clones cover around 12% of the sample. Sequencing input: PBMCs. Receptors originate from a woman between 35 and 50 years old in good health. Some clones in this sample may be carry-over from other donors' samples.

The chain recombines TRBV29-1 with TRBJ1-5; D is perhaps TRBD1 (5 bases). The CDR3 has 13 residues. Germline V gives CDR1 SQVTM, CDR2 ANQGSEA. Trimming removed 3 bases from V and 6 bases from J, with 12 bases in between. The CDR3 here is CSVDGGESQPQHF. DNA of the CDR3: TGCAGCGTTGACGGGGGAGAGAGTCAGCCCCAGCATTTT.

The chain carries TRBV7-6 and TRBJ2-5, with 8 bases aligning to TRBD1. In germline, CDR1 is SGHVS, CDR2 FNYEAQ. The CDR3 is 15 amino acids. Losses at the gene ends were 5 bases for V and 5 bases for J; bases not matched to a gene: 10. DNA of the CDR3: TGTGCCAGCAGCGCTCGACAGGGGCATGAGGAGACCCAGTACTTC. As protein: CASSARQGHEETQYF.

This clone was seen more than once but under ten times. V gene TRBV15 combines with J gene TRBJ2-5, with 8 nucleotides matching TRBD1. CDR3 length: 15 residues. CDR1 and CDR2 (germline): LNHNV, YYDKDF (reference sequence). The V and J ends lost 1 base and 5 bases, in that order; junction bases with no gene match: 6. The CDR3 nucleotides read TGTGCCACCAGCAGAGCCCCGACAGGGGATGAGACCCAGTACTTC. Protein product: CATSRAPTGDETQYF.

V is TRBV7-3 and J is TRBJ2-1, with 9 positions matching TRBD2. The CDR3 sequence is 15 residues long. Trimming took 4 bases from V and 10 from J; bases not matched to a gene: 11. Per germline, CDR1 SGHTA and CDR2 FQGTGA. CDR3 bases: TGTGCCAGCAGCTCTCACTCCTTAGCGGGAGAAGAGCAGTTCTTC. Encoded protein: CASSSHSLAGEEQFF. The full variable domain, its missing parts supplied by reference TRBV7-3 and TRBJ2-1, is GAGVSQTPSNKVTEKGKYVELRCDPISGHTALYWYRQSLGQGPEFLIYFQGTGAADDSGLPNDRFFAVRPEGSVSTLKIQRTERGDSAVYLCASSSHSLAGEEQFFGPGTRLTVL.

The V and J genes are TRBV10-1 and TRBJ2-7; D unresolved. The V and J ends lost 0 bases and 3 bases respectively, with 9 bases between them. Germline CDR1 is WNHNN and CDR2 is SYGVQD (reference sequence). The CDR3 has 14 residues. CDR3 amino acids: CASSESKTGYEQYF. The CDR3 coding sequence is TGCGCCAGCAGTGAGTCCAAGACGGGCTACGAGCAGTACTTC.

This clone was observed a few times. V usage is TRBV5-1 and J usage is TRBJ2-2, with 7 bases identical to TRBD2. The CDR3 loop spans 14 amino acids. CDR1 and CDR2 from the germline V gene are SGHRS and YFSETQ. V trimming: 3 bases; J trimming: 6 bases; junction bases outside the gene matches: 5. The DNA of the CDR3 is TGCGCCAGCAGCTCAATGACTAGCCCCGGGGAGCTGTTTTTT. It encodes CASSSMTSPGELFF.

The genes are TRBV4-2 and TRBJ1-4; no reliable D call. V lost 0 bases and J lost 8, with 7 bases in between. There are 13 residues in the CDR3. Germline V lookup: CDR1 LGHNA, CDR2 YNFKEQ. The CDR3 region is CASSQDQSEKLFF. The CDR3 coding sequence is TGTGCCAGCAGCCAAGATCAGAGCGAAAAACTGTTTTTT.

The chain joins TRBV27 to TRBJ1-6, with 8 bases matching TRBD1. Germline CDR1 MNHEY, CDR2 SMNVEV (reference sequence). Unmatched junction bases numbered 6, after V lost 4 bases and J lost 10 bases. The CDR3 runs to 14 residues. Here the CDR3 reads CASSWRQGNSPLHF. For the CDR3, the DNA is TGTGCCAGCAGTTGGAGACAGGGGAACTCACCCCTCCACTTT.

This clone was recorded at least ten times. V gene TRBV4-1 combines with J gene TRBJ1-1; D unclear. Germline-derived CDR1 and CDR2 are MGHRA and YSYEKL. V was pared by 0 bases and J by 0 bases, with 5 bases between. The CDR3 loop spans 14 amino acids. The CDR3 loop reads CASSQDKLNTEAFF. In DNA, the CDR3 is TGCGCCAGCAGCCAAGATAAACTGAACACTGAAGCTTTCTTT.

J is TRBJ2-1 and V is TRBV11-2; tentatively, D is TRBD2 (6 bases). Looked up from germline, CDR1 is SGHAT and CDR2 is FQNNGV. V gave up 5 bases and J gave up 9 bases, with 20 bases separating them. The CDR3 totals 15 residues. In nucleotides, the CDR3 is TGTGCCAGCAGCCGTACGGGAGTCCTAGGTGGTGAGCAGTTCTTC. Its protein is CASSRTGVLGGEQFF.